This TCR beta chain was found in a study of T cell responses to AZD1222 COVID-19 vaccine. Regarding the study as a whole: Spike-wide vaccine-associated CD4 TCRs dominated at 160-218 and 743-854. Possibly, clonal diversity was underestimated; donors were largely white British and included more females. None of the repertoires were sampled until the peak T cell response had passed.

Germline CDR1 is MDHEN and CDR2 is SYDVKM. The CDR3 has 11 amino acids. Here immunoSEQ multiplex PCR was the method, and the copy in TCRdb shows in-frame clones only, minus some. This table has roughly 150,000 clones, over 75% appearing once. This clone is a singleton in its sample. No antigen is known for it. The sample has other DNA sequences that encode this CDR3 too. The source material was peripheral blood, sampled on day 0 of AZD1222 vaccination. The chain uses TRBV28 and TRBJ2-1; D remains ambiguous. This TCR came from an adult in good health. The CDR3 loop is CASSSYNEQFF. The CDR3 DNA reads TGTGCTTCCAGCTCCTACAATGAGCAGTTCTTC.